The rows below give T cell receptor beta chains drawn from one sample of a study of glioma-infiltrating T cells. TCRdb reprocessed the multiplex PCR reads via MiXCR and lists one record per CDR3 protein. Seen here are about 200,000 distinct CDR3 sequences, over 30% observed once, and the top ten hold around 20%. Sequencing input: glioma tissue, nonneoplastic brain tissue, or PBMCs (not recorded which). The origin of the receptors is a human donor with low-grade glioma or glioblastoma, undergoing nonglioma brain surgery, or in good health (not recorded which). Both conserved end residues are part of each CDR3. The D gene is left open where the match is weak. Size is omitted from some rows. Given values are once, few, many or a class for expanded clones.

size,D,J,V,CDR3,DNA
few,-,TRBJ2-7,TRBV12-3/TRBV12-4,CASSLGLSYEQYF,TGTGCCAGCAGTTTGGGACTTTCCTACGAGCAGTACTTC
few,-,TRBJ2-1,TRBV7-9,CASSPERGRGNFNEQFF,TGTGCCAGCAGCCCCGAGCGGGGCAGGGGGAATTTTAATGAGCAGTTCTTC
-,TRBD2,TRBJ2-3,TRBV9,CASSGAGGGADTQYF,TGTGCCAGCAGCGGGGCGGGAGGTGGGGCAGATACGCAGTATTTT
many,TRBD2,TRBJ2-3,TRBV28,CASSFDLAGEDTQYF,TGTGCCAGCAGTTTCGACCTAGCGGGAGAAGATACGCAGTATTTT
-,-,TRBJ2-1,TRBV7-8,CASSPPPRLWRRQFF,TGTGCCAGCAGCCCCCCTCCGAGACTATGGAGGCGGCAGTTCTTC
many,TRBD2,TRBJ2-7,TRBV20-1,CSARERLAGGPYEQYF,TGCAGTGCTAGAGAGCGATTAGCGGGAGGGCCGTACGAGCAGTACTTC
many,TRBD1,TRBJ2-3,TRBV7-7,CASSATGGGDTQYF,TGTGCTAGCAGCGCCACAGGGGGCGGCGATACGCAGTATTTT
-,-,TRBJ2-5,TRBV3-1,CASSQGQRAGETQYF,TGTGCCAGCAGCCAAGGACAGCGGGCAGGAGAGACCCAGTACTTC
many,TRBD1,TRBJ1-2,TRBV6-6,CASSYLGTGLWLQTYGYTF,TGTGCCAGCAGTTACCTGGGGACAGGGTTATGGCTTCAGACCTATGGCTACACCTTC
-,TRBD1,TRBJ1-2,TRBV6-2/TRBV6-3,CASSPGQGGSGYTF,TGTGCCAGCAGTCCCGGACAGGGAGGATCTGGCTACACCTTC
many,-,TRBJ2-5,TRBV2,CASSERQAIQETQYF,TGTGCCAGCAGTGAAAGACAGGCTATACAAGAGACCCAGTACTTC
many,-,TRBJ1-6,TRBV7-2,CASSLGIYNSPLHF,TGTGCCAGCAGCTTAGGCATCTATAATTCACCCCTCCACTTT
few,-,TRBJ1-2,TRBV30,CAWMKGYGYTF,TGTGCCTGGATGAAAGGGTATGGCTACACCTTC
many,-,TRBJ2-1,TRBV6-2/TRBV6-3,CASSYRLEYNEQFF,TGTGCCAGCAGTTACAGGCTTGAATACAATGAGCAGTTCTTC
-,-,TRBJ2-6,TRBV18,CASSPSQLAEGANVLTF,TGTGCCAGCTCACCGTCCCAATTAGCGGAGGGGGCCAACGTCCTGACTTTC
-,-,TRBJ2-3,TRBV30,CAWSLGGPDRTDTQYF,TGTGCCTGGAGTTTAGGAGGGCCGGACCGCACAGATACGCAGTATTTT
-,-,TRBJ2-7,TRBV6-5,CASSSAEFRAYEQYF,TGTGCCAGCAGTTCCGCCGAGTTCAGGGCCTACGAGCAGTACTTC
few,-,TRBJ2-3,TRBV7-8,CASSLAVWRGRRSSTDTQYF,TGTGCCAGCAGCTTAGCGGTATGGCGGGGTCGCCGCTCTAGCACAGATACGCAGTATTTT
once,-,TRBJ2-1,TRBV28,CASSFTGEQFF,TGTGCCAGCAGTTTCACCGGGGAGCAGTTCTTC
many,TRBD1,TRBJ1-5,TRBV4-1,CASSSYLDRAQPPQHF,TGCGCCAGCAGTTCCTACTTGGACAGGGCCCAGCCGCCCCAGCATTTT
-,-,TRBJ1-3,TRBV5-5,CASSLDLSAGNTIYF,TGTGCCAGCAGCTTGGACCTTTCAGCTGGAAACACCATATATTTT
few,TRBD2,TRBJ2-2,TRBV29-1,CSVTGLAADTGELFF,TGCAGCGTTACAGGACTAGCGGCTGACACCGGGGAGCTGTTTTTT
many,-,TRBJ2-7,TRBV6-2/TRBV6-3,CASSYSAGYEQYF,TGTGCCAGCAGTTACTCCGCAGGCTACGAGCAGTACTTC
medium-sized,-,TRBJ1-2,TRBV6-1,CASSSTGDYGYTF,TGTGCCAGCAGTAGTACAGGAGACTATGGCTACACCTTC
many,TRBD1,TRBJ2-3,TRBV4-1,CAGSQGAFSDTQYF,TGCGCCGGCTCACAGGGGGCCTTCTCAGATACGCAGTATTTT
few,TRBD1,TRBJ1-1,TRBV3-1,CASSQGSGGRTEAFF,TGTGCCAGCAGCCAAGGTTCAGGGGGAAGAACTGAAGCTTTCTTT
-,-,TRBJ2-2,TRBV30,CAWKEGNTGELFF,TGTGCCTGGAAGGAGGGGAACACCGGGGAGCTGTTTTTT
many,-,TRBJ1-1,TRBV19,CASSMGWTEAFF,TGTGCCAGTAGTATGGGATGGACTGAAGCTTTCTTT
many,-,TRBJ1-5,TRBV7-9,CASSLTSDQPQHF,TGTGCCAGCAGTTTGACTTCGGATCAGCCCCAGCATTTT
many,TRBD2,TRBJ2-1,TRBV25-1,CASSEPTGTSGNQARSSYNEQFF,TGTGCCAGCAGTGAGCCCACCGGGACCAGCGGGAACCAAGCTCGAAGCTCCTACAATGAGCAGTTCTTC
few,TRBD2,TRBJ2-2,TRBV29-1,CSAHWGGAGELFF,TGCAGCGCCCACTGGGGGGGTGCCGGGGAGCTGTTTTTT
few,TRBD2,TRBJ2-3,TRBV11-1,CASSFRAGVDTQYF,TGTGCCAGCAGCTTTCGAGCGGGAGTAGATACGCAGTATTTT
-,TRBD1,TRBJ1-2,TRBV27,CASSVAGTGTYGYTF,TGTGCCAGCAGCGTAGCTGGGACAGGGACTTATGGCTACACCTTC
many,-,TRBJ2-5,TRBV11-2,CASRLGNVETQYF,TGTGCCAGCAGATTAGGCAACGTGGAGACCCAGTACTTC
many,-,TRBJ1-5,TRBV19,CASSIARGSNQPQHF,TGTGCCAGTAGTATTGCCCGGGGGTCCAATCAGCCCCAGCATTTT
-,-,TRBJ1-6,TRBV29-1,CSARIGGDSPLHF,TGCAGCGCTCGGATAGGGGGGGATTCACCCCTCCACTTT
few,-,TRBJ2-2,TRBV6-4,CASSETSTGELFF,TGTGCCAGCAGTGAAACTAGCACCGGGGAGCTGTTTTTT
many,-,TRBJ2-7,TRBV7-9,CASSQGQARGQYF,TGTGCCAGCAGCCAGGGGCAGGCTCGGGGGCAGTACTTC
many,-,TRBJ1-4,TRBV7-8,CASSLVGGFDEKLFF,TGTGCCAGCAGCTTAGTCGGAGGGTTTGATGAAAAACTGTTTTTT
-,TRBD1,TRBJ2-1,TRBV19,CASIVPTGVGEQFF,TGTGCCAGTATCGTACCGACAGGGGTGGGAGAGCAGTTCTTC
-,TRBD1,TRBJ1-5,TRBV19,CASSIEGQSPYQPQHF,TGTGCCAGTAGTATAGAGGGACAGTCCCCATATCAGCCCCAGCATTTT
many,TRBD2,TRBJ2-7,TRBV3-1,CASSEGLGSYEQYF,TGTGCCAGCAGCGAAGGACTAGGGTCCTACGAGCAGTACTTC
-,-,TRBJ2-5,TRBV25-1,CASSERALPGEAQYF,TGTGCCAGCAGTGAGAGGGCCCTCCCGGGGGAGGCCCAGTACTTC
once,TRBD1,TRBJ2-1,TRBV27,CASSGDSHNEHLF,TGTGCCAGCAGTGGGGACAGTCACAATGAGCATCTCTTC
many,TRBD1,TRBJ2-7,TRBV4-1,CASSRSGGTDSYEQYF,TGCGCCAGCAGCCGGTCAGGTGGGACAGACTCCTACGAGCAGTACTTC
many,-,TRBJ1-2,TRBV25-1,CASSESGGSTYYGYTF,TGTGCCAGCAGTGAATCCGGAGGCAGTACCTACTATGGCTACACCTTC
many,-,TRBJ2-7,TRBV6-2/TRBV6-3,CATGNPGEQYF,TGTGCCACCGGGAATCCAGGCGAGCAGTACTTC
many,-,TRBJ2-1,TRBV6-2/TRBV6-3,CASSYGHLRLNEQFF,TGTGCCAGCAGTTACGGGCACCTCCGATTGAATGAGCAGTTCTTC
many,TRBD1,TRBJ1-2,TRBV27,CASRTIYRDSYGYTF,TGTGCCAGCAGGACCATATACCGGGACAGCTATGGCTACACCTTC
-,TRBD2,TRBJ2-1,TRBV4-3,CASSQETSGSSSYNEQFF,TGCGCCAGCAGCCAAGAGACTAGCGGGAGCTCCTCCTACAATGAGCAGTTCTTC
few,TRBD2,TRBJ2-7,TRBV4-3,CASSPGTSIYEQYF,TGCGCCAGCAGCCCCGGGACTAGCATCTACGAGCAGTACTTC
-,-,TRBJ1-1,TRBV5-6,CASSFSRTEAFF,TGTGCCAGCAGCTTCTCCCGTACTGAAGCTTTCTTT
few,-,TRBJ1-1,TRBV5-1,CASSYRTVNTEAFF,TGCGCCAGCAGCTACCGAACGGTGAACACTGAAGCTTTCTTT
few,-,TRBJ2-5,TRBV4-2,CASSQIGEVEETQYF,TGTGCCAGCAGCCAAATTGGGGAGGTAGAAGAGACCCAGTACTTC
many,TRBD1,TRBJ1-5,TRBV29-1,CSVGQEDQPQHF,TGCAGCGTAGGACAGGAAGATCAGCCCCAGCATTTT